These 13 T cell receptor beta chains originate from one sample sequenced in a study of regulatory T cells in long-lasting Graves disease. Time point defined: newly diagnosed GD, antithyroid drugs for less than 3 months. RNA isolated from PBMCs was used to make the TCR library. For TCR beta, libraries came from iRepertoire HTBI primers and Arm-PCR of CDR3 regions. Using its own MiXCR run on the multiplex PCR reads, TCRdb lists one record per CDR3 protein. The sample consists of hundreds of thousands of distinct CDR3 sequences, under 20% of them appearing once. In addition, the sample was reused for a study of T cells in Graves' hyperthyroidism and ophthalmopathy.

The material sequenced was peripheral blood mononuclear cells (PBMCs), taken at new diagnosis, from a patient treated with antithyroid drugs. These receptors originate from a woman aged 30 to 39 with Graves disease.

This clonotype has a count of ten or more. The rearrangement uses TRBV3-1 and TRBJ2-3; D is uncertain. The J call is uncertain, as TRBJ2-5 better fits the DNA end. The germline gives CDR1 LGHDT, CDR2 YNNKEL (reference sequence). The CDR3 runs 11 residues. CDR3 sequence: CASSQTGTQYF. The CDR3 DNA reads TGTGCCAGCAGCCAAACGGGGACCCAGTACTTC.

This clonotype was detected a few times. J is TRBJ2-1 and V is TRBV20-1, with TRBD2 matching 7 bases. The CDR3 covers 17 residues. The V gene's germline CDR1 is DFQATT and CDR2 SNEGSKA (reference sequence). The trim removed 0 bases at V and 0 bases at J, leaving 8 bases unmatched. The CDR3 spells CSARDPGLRSSYNEQFF. CDR3 nucleotides: TGCAGTGCTAGAGATCCGGGACTACGCAGCTCCTACAATGAGCAGTTCTTC.

This clonotype was detected many times. V and J are TRBV6-1 and TRBJ2-1; D gene uncertain. CDR1 and CDR2 from the germline V gene are MNHNS and SASEGT. The ends were cut back, 10 bases at V and 5 bases at J, with 15 bases in the middle. This CDR3 spans 13 amino acids. The CDR3, as DNA: TGTGCCATATGTACCGGCGCCAACAATGAGCAGTTCTTC. Its translation: CAICTGANNEQFF.

Turning to this clonotype: A much larger clonotype is one base distant, so this may be a read error. The rearrangement joins TRBV30 to TRBJ1-1, with a tentative D call TRBD1 (6 bases). CDR1 GTSNPN and CDR2 SVGIG come from the germline V gene (reference sequence). CDR3 length: 13 residues. CDR3 amino acids: CASRGDLGTEALF. In DNA form, the CDR3 reads TGTGCCTCGAGGGGGGATCTTGGCACTGAAGCTCTCTTT.

This clonotype was observed many times. This chain connects TRBV29-1 to TRBJ1-1; a weak D match, TRBD1 (6 bases). The CDR3 is 17 residues long. Germline V gene data show CDR1 as SQVTM and CDR2 as ANQGSEA. Trimming stripped 2 bases from V and 0 bases from J, with 19 bases between. Here the CDR3 DNA reads TGCAGCGTTGAACCGGGCTTGACGGACAGATTGAACACTGAAGCTTTCTTT. Its protein is CSVEPGLTDRLNTEAFF.

The V call is TRBV5-1, the J call TRBJ1-1, with TRBD1 matching 12 bases. Per the germline V gene, CDR1 is SGHRS and CDR2 is YFSETQ. The CDR3 runs 17 residues. The J segment lost 1 base and the V segment lost 4 bases, leaving 8 bases of the junction unmatched. The CDR3 DNA is TGCGCCAGCAGCGCCGGGACAGGGGGCTTCGGGAACACTGAAGCTTTCTTT. This encodes CASSAGTGGFGNTEAFF.

At least ten counts were recorded for this clonotype. This chain connects TRBV28 to TRBJ2-1; the D gene could be TRBD1 or TRBD2 (5 bases each). Per germline, CDR1 MDHEN and CDR2 SYDVKM. The CDR3 has 15 residues. V lost 1 base and J 2 bases, leaving 9 bases between the germline ends. The CDR3 here is CASSLSRGAYNEQFF. The CDR3 nucleotides read TGTGCCAGCAGTTTATCGAGAGGGGCCTACAATGAGCAGTTCTTC.

This clonotype was seen at least ten times. This sequence joins TRBV18 and TRBJ1-4; tentatively, D is TRBD1 (6 bases). CDR3 length: 13 residues. Germline CDR1 is KGHSH and CDR2 is LQKENI. Trimming pared 3 bases from V and 8 bases from J, leaving 10 bases between. The CDR3 here is CASSPRDNEKLFF. The CDR3 region has the DNA TGTGCCAGCTCACCGCGGGACAACGAAAAACTGTTTTTT.

The chain uses TRBV13 and TRBJ2-5; 11 bases match TRBD2. The CDR3 spans 18 residues. With V trimmed by 3 bases and J by 4 bases, 13 bases remained unmatched. Germline V gene data show CDR1 as PRHDT and CDR2 as FYEKMQ (reference sequence). CDR3 in DNA: TGTGCCAGCAGCTTTGCCGGGACTAGCGGCATCTGGGGAGAGACCCAGTACTTC. Translating gives CASSFAGTSGIWGETQYF.

The rearrangement links TRBV7-9 to TRBJ2-5; no definite D call. Trimming left V 11 bases short and J 3 bases short, with 13 bases between. Germline CDR1 SEHNR, CDR2 FQNEAQ (reference sequence). CDR3 length equals 12 residues. The CDR3 sequence is CAYAPPEETQYF. CDR3 nucleotide sequence: TGTGCCTATGCCCCGCCAGAAGAGACCCAGTACTTC.

The J gene is TRBJ2-7, the V gene TRBV29-1; TRBD2 might be the D (5 bases). Trimming took 6 bases from V and 4 from J, leaving 13 bases between them. The CDR3 loop spans 12 amino acids. Germline CDR1 SQVTM, CDR2 ANQGSEA. The CDR3 DNA reads as TGCAGCGTGGGTAACGGGGTTTACGAGCAGTACTTC. It specifies CSVGNGVYEQYF.

The chain is built from TRBV12-3 or TRBV12-4 and TRBJ2-1; D is possibly TRBD2 (5 bases). Trimming removed 6 bases at V and 7 bases at J, with 13 bases between. The CDR3 spans 13 residues. This CDR3 is CASRYTGGNEQFF. CDR3 bases: TGTGCCAGCAGATACACTGGCGGGAATGAGCAGTTCTTC.

This clonotype was detected only a few times. This chain connects TRBV19 to TRBJ2-1; 11 bases line up with TRBD2. Germline CDR1 is LNHDA and CDR2 is SQIVND (reference sequence). The CDR3 is made up of 16 amino acids. The junction had 6 bases not matched to a gene; V was cut back by 5 bases and J by 3 bases. Here the CDR3 reads CASSAGLAGVYNEQFF. For the CDR3, the DNA is TGTGCCAGTAGTGCCGGACTAGCGGGCGTCTACAATGAGCAGTTCTTC.